Below, 11 T cell receptor beta chains from the same sample are listed, as sequenced in a study of T cells after yellow fever vaccination. TCRdb called the 5' RACE reads again in MiXCR, with one record for every CDR3 protein. The sample has some 110,000 distinct CDR3 sequences, more than 5.5% seen once. Sequenced here: CD4+ T cells sorted from PBMCs, sampled about 41 days after the first yellow fever vaccination. All receptors come from a man younger than 35 who received the YFV17D yellow fever vaccine.

This clonotype was seen more than once but under ten times. The chain recombines TRBV5-4 with TRBJ2-5, with a weak D call TRBD1 (5 bases). The CDR3 runs 14 residues. CDR1 is SGHNT, CDR2 YYREEE, per germline (reference sequence). Trimming took 0 bases from V and 1 from J, leaving 7 bases between them. In DNA form, the CDR3 reads TGTGCCAGCAGCTTGGTGGACACCCAAGAGACCCAGTACTTC. Its protein is CASSLVDTQETQYF.

This clonotype was detected ten times or more. The V and J genes are TRBV7-6 and TRBJ1-2, with D possibly being TRBD1 (5 bases). Trimming removed 5 bases at V and 2 bases at J, with 9 bases between. Per germline, CDR1 SGHVS and CDR2 FNYEAQ. The CDR3 is 13 residues long. CDR3 sequence (DNA): TGTGCCAGCAGCCGCGGGGGGAACTATGGCTACACCTTC. It yields the protein CASSRGGNYGYTF.

This clonotype appeared many times. The chain has TRBV9 and TRBJ1-5; D ambiguous. There are 14 residues in the CDR3. Looked up from germline, CDR1 is SGDLS and CDR2 is YYNGEE. V lost 0 bases and J 2 bases, leaving 6 bases between the germline ends. The CDR3: CASSVAGGNQPQHF. In DNA form, the CDR3 reads TGTGCCAGCAGCGTAGCAGGAGGCAATCAGCCCCAGCATTTT.

This clonotype was recorded at least ten times. The chain has TRBV6-5 and TRBJ2-5; 13 positions match TRBD2. In germline, CDR1 is MNHEY, CDR2 SVGAGI. The CDR3 has 16 amino acids. V lost 4 bases, J lost 5 bases, and 7 bases stayed unmatched. The CDR3 DNA reads as TGTGCCAGCAGTTGGACTAGCGGGGGCCTTGGGGAGACCCAGTACTTC. This sequence encodes CASSWTSGGLGETQYF.

CDR3 in DNA: TGCAGTGCTAGAGATTTGGTGACTAGCTATACATCTGAGCAGTTCTTC. Protein sequence: CSARDLVTSYTSEQFF. The V and J genes are TRBV20-1 and TRBJ2-1; 7 nucleotides agree with TRBD2. The CDR3 covers 16 residues. CDR1 and CDR2 from the germline V gene are DFQATT and SNEGSKA (reference sequence). V gave up 0 bases and J gave up 9 bases; unmatched junction bases: 14.

V and J are TRBV18 and TRBJ2-7, with 9 bases matching TRBD1. Trimming took 1 base from V and 5 from J; bases not matched to a gene: 6. Germline assignment: CDR1 KGHSH and CDR2 LQKENI. This CDR3 region has 15 residues. This chain's CDR3 is CASSPRQDRGDEQYF. The CDR3 nucleotides read TGTGCCAGCTCACCACGTCAGGACAGGGGCGACGAGCAGTACTTC.

This clonotype was counted many times. The chain joins TRBV7-2 to TRBJ1-6; possibly TRBD1 for D (5 bases). The CDR3 has 14 residues. Trimming pared 5 bases from V and 10 bases from J, leaving 15 bases between. The germline CDR1 and CDR2 sequences are SGHTA and FQGNSA. The CDR3 DNA reads TGTGCCAGCAGCCTACAAGGGTCAGGGTCACCCCTCCACTTT. Its translation is CASSLQGSGSPLHF.

This clonotype has a count of ten or more. The chain is built from TRBV6-5 and TRBJ1-5, with D perhaps TRBD1 (6 bases). CDR1 MNHEY and CDR2 SVGAGI come from the germline V gene. The CDR3 sequence is 15 residues long. V lost 6 bases and J lost 1, with 13 bases in between. Here the CDR3 DNA reads TGTGCCAGCAGCGGGCGAGGACAGAGCAATCAGCCCCAGCATTTT. This encodes CASSGRGQSNQPQHF.

This clonotype was seen many times. The DNA for the CDR3 is TGCAGTGCTAAACCAGCGGGGGGGCCGAGCTCCTACAATGAGCAGTTCTTC. Encoded protein: CSAKPAGGPSSYNEQFF. The chain carries TRBV20-1 and TRBJ2-1; 10 bases are shared with TRBD2. CDR1 is DFQATT, CDR2 SNEGSKA, per germline (reference sequence). Losses at the gene ends were 4 bases for V and 0 bases for J; bases not matched to a gene: 9. The CDR3 totals 17 residues.

This clonotype showed up many times. V usage is TRBV5-1 and J usage is TRBJ1-2; D is undetermined. CDR3 length: 15 residues. Germline lookup yields CDR1 SGHRS and CDR2 YFSETQ. V lost 4 bases, J lost 5 bases, and 18 bases lay in between. CDR3 bases: TGCGCCAGCAGCCCTGACCCAGAAGACTGGTATGGCTACACCTTC. As protein: CASSPDPEDWYGYTF. The whole variable domain, remainder taken from reference TRBV5-1 and TRBJ1-2, is KAGVTQTPRYLIKTRGQQVTLSCSPISGHRSVSWYQQTPGQGLQFLFEYFSETQRNKGNFPGRFSGRQFSNSRSEMNVSTLELGDSALYLCASSPDPEDWYGYTFGSGTRLTVV.

This clonotype has at least ten counts. Here the CDR3 reads CASSSIGKEQYF. DNA for the CDR3: TGCGCCAGCAGCTCCATTGGGAAGGAGCAGTACTTC. The J gene is TRBJ2-7, the V gene TRBV5-1; no clear D gene. The CDR3 is 12 residues long. The V gene lost 3 bases and the J gene lost 7 bases, with 11 bases spanning the gap. Germline V lookup: CDR1 SGHRS, CDR2 YFSETQ.